The clone carrying this T cell receptor beta chain came up a few times. The target antigen is unknown. The CDR3 runs to 15 residues. J lost 5 bases, V lost 3 bases, and 6 bases had no gene match. CDR1 is SGHKS and CDR2 is YYEKEE in the germline V gene (reference sequence). The data belong to a study of somatic mutations in cytotoxic T cells in rheumatoid arthritis. On the study more broadly: It was right after diagnosis, before any treatment, that patient blood (about 31 ml EDTA) was drawn. Flow cytometry sorted some V beta antibody-stained T-cell populations to nearly 100% purity, V beta1+ cells among them being sequenced for TCRB. The study, taken as a whole, reports: Exceedance of 20% of CD8+ cells by the largest CD8+ clone occurred in 8 of 65 patients.

Sequencing was performed with immunoSEQ multiplex PCR; in TCRdb, only in-frame clones are kept and a portion is missing. This sample has a few thousand clones, with 65% to 85% found just once. V gene TRBV5-5 combines with J gene TRBJ2-1; 9 nucleotides line up with TRBD1. The sequence was collected from a woman in her forties or fifties with rheumatoid arthritis. Sequencing was carried out using CD8+ T cells sorted from blood. The CDR3 DNA is TGTGCCAGCAGCTGGGGGACAGGGAACAACAATGAGCAGTTCTTC. Translated, it gives CASSWGTGNNNEQFF.